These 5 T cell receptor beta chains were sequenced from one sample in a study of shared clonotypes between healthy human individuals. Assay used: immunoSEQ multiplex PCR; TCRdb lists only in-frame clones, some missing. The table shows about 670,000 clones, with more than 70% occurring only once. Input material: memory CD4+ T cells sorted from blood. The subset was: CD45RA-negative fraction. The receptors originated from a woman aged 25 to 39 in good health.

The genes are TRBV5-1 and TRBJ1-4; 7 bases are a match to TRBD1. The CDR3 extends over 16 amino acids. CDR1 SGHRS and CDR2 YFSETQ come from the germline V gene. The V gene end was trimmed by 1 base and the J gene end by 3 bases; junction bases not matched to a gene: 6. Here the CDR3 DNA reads TGCGCCAGCAGCTTGCCAGGGGGAAGGGCTAATGAAAAACTGTTTTTT. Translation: CASSLPGGRANEKLFF.

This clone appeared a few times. DNA for the CDR3: TGTGCCGGACAGGGGCTGGGCAATCAGCCCCAGCATTTT. It is translated as CAGQGLGNQPQHF. This chain joins TRBV25-1 and TRBJ1-5; TRBD1 aligns across 9 bases. CDR1 is MGHDK, CDR2 SYGVNS, per germline. This CDR3 spans 13 amino acids. V was clipped by 11 bases and J by 2 bases; unmatched bases: 4.

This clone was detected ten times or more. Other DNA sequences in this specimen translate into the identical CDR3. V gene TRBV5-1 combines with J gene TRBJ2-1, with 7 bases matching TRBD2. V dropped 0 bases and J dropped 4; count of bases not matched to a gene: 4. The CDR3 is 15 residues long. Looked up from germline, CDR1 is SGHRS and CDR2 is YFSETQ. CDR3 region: CASSLVSSGYNEQFF. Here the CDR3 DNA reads TGCGCCAGCAGCTTGGTGTCTAGCGGATACAATGAGCAGTTCTTC.

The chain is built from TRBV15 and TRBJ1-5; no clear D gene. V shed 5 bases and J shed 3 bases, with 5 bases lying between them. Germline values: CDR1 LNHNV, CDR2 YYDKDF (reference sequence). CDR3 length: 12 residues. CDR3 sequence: CATSSFNQPQHF. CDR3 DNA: TGTGCCACCAGCTCCTTCAATCAGCCCCAGCATTTT.

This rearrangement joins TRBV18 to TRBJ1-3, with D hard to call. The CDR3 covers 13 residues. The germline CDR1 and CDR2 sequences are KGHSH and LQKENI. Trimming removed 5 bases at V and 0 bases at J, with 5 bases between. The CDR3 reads CASSKDSGNTIYF. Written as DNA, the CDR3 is TGTGCCAGCTCAAAAGACTCTGGAAACACCATATATTTT.